The sample holds one count of the clone carrying this T cell receptor (beta chain). Its antigen remains unidentified. CDR1 and CDR2 (germline): LNHDA, SQIVND (reference sequence). V gave up 1 base and J gave up 3 bases, with 13 bases separating them. The CDR3 loop spans 15 amino acids. Using immunoSEQ multiplex PCR, the repertoire was profiled, and TCRdb retains in-frame clones only, with some absent. The profile shows more than 85,000 clones, approximately 90% of them singletons. The sample is drawn from a study of siplizumab effects on memory and regulatory T cells. General study results and limits: Tregs proliferating in siplizumab cultures lacked confirmation of their suppressive function. Siplizumab led to significantly less abundant alloreactive sequences that could be traced back to unstimulated CD4+ memory cells.

The sequencing input was CD4+ T cells sorted from blood. The TCR was taken from a human donor in good health. The genes are TRBV19 and TRBJ2-7; the D gene is possibly TRBD1 (5 bases). The CDR3 nucleotides read TGTGCCAGTAGTATAGGGGCAGGGATGAACTACGAGCAGTACTTC. This sequence encodes CASSIGAGMNYEQYF.